The T cell receptor beta chain described here comes from a study of technical replicates of blood from a few donors. The CDR3 extends over 16 amino acids. Germline trimming cut 3 bases from V and 4 bases from J; bases unmatched to any gene: 11. Germline CDR1 KGHSH, CDR2 LQKENI. The repertoire was sequenced with immunoSEQ multiplex PCR; TCRdb's copy has only in-frame clones and lacks some. The table records some 80,000 clones, over 75% of them present only once. The V and J genes are TRBV18 and TRBJ1-1, with 7 nucleotides matching TRBD1. The specimen was T cells isolated from PBMCs. The TCR comes from a human donor in good health. The CDR3 DNA sequence: TGTGCCAGCTCACCCCGAATTGACAGGGTTGGCACTGAAGCTTTCTTT. Translating it yields CASSPRIDRVGTEAFF.